Listed here is a single TCR beta chain. Antigen specificity is unknown. The isolated RNA, all of it, was reverse transcribed, so expressed TCRB transcripts were what got sequenced. The data were produced by immunoSEQ multiplex PCR, yet TCRdb's version contains in-frame clones alone and is incomplete. Of under 250,000 clones in the sample, 14% were seen once. CD4+ cells of the naive, central memory, regulatory and stem cell-like memory types were sorted via CD45RO/CCR7/CD25/CD127/CD95/CD27. The data belong to a study of beta chain features in type 1 diabetes. Study results and caveats: Compared to healthy donors, patients appeared to have naive, central memory and Treg TCRB repertoires that were more alike.

Per germline, CDR1 MGHDK and CDR2 SYGVNS. The CDR3 extends over 12 amino acids. V gave up 5 bases and J gave up 0 bases, with 4 bases separating them. Sequenced sample: naive CD4+ T cells from blood. The clonotype was recovered from a woman aged 40 to 50 in good health. This chain connects TRBV25-1 to TRBJ1-1; D not certain. CDR3 DNA: TGTGCCAGCAGTCCCGTGAACACTGAAGCTTTCTTT. Protein: CASSPVNTEAFF.